The 16 T cell receptor beta chains below all came from one sample that was sequenced in a study of naive and memory T cell subsets. The beta constant-region primer was an equimolar mix of two oligonucleotides covering TRBC1 and TRBC2. In TCRdb, the UMI-ligation and nested PCR reads were re-called with MiXCR into one record per CDR3 protein. The sample carries approximately 85,000 distinct CDR3 sequences, about 7% recorded once. Sequencing was done on a sample of central memory CD4+ T cells from blood. The receptor source for this set is a human donor in good health.

This clonotype showed up many times. This rearrangement joins TRBV27 to TRBJ1-2; 7 bases are a match to TRBD1. V dropped 3 bases and J dropped 4; count of bases not matched to a gene: 2. Germline V gives CDR1 MNHEY, CDR2 SMNVEV (reference sequence). This CDR3 region has 13 residues. The CDR3 region is CASSLRGLYGYTF. The CDR3 bases are TGTGCCAGCAGTTTGAGGGGGCTCTATGGCTACACCTTC.

The gene calls are TRBV20-1 and TRBJ2-3, with 13 nucleotides matching TRBD2. V was pared by 3 bases and J by 3 bases, with 15 bases of the junction left unmatched. The CDR3 is 19 amino acids. CDR1 is DFQATT and CDR2 is SNEGSKA in the germline V gene (reference sequence). The CDR3 DNA is TGCAGTGCTAGCCTCAGGACTAGCGGGAGTTCTTGGGCTACAGATACGCAGTATTTT. Translated, it gives CSASLRTSGSSWATDTQYF.

This clonotype came up many times. The rearrangement uses TRBV4-3 and TRBJ2-3; D perhaps matches TRBD1 (6 bases). Germline assignment: CDR1 LGHNA and CDR2 YSLEER. The CDR3 covers 15 residues. V lost 5 bases to trimming and J lost 1 base, with 13 bases between them. As DNA, the CDR3 is TGCGCCAGCAGCGTGGGGGCAGGGGGCACAGATACGCAGTATTTT. Its translation is CASSVGAGGTDTQYF.

This clonotype turned up a few times. The gene calls are TRBV7-2 and TRBJ2-7; D is ambiguous. Looked up from germline, CDR1 is SGHTA and CDR2 is FQGNSA. CDR3 length equals 16 residues. Deletions cut 0 bases from V and 1 base from J, with 13 bases between. The CDR3 sequence is CASSLATHGSSYEQYF. CDR3 bases: TGTGCCAGCAGCTTAGCGACCCACGGCAGTTCCTACGAGCAGTACTTC.

This clonotype was seen repeatedly, ten times or more. DNA of the CDR3: TGTGCCAGCAGTTTGAGGTCGCAGACGGGCCAGCCCCAGCATTTT. Protein: CASSLRSQTGQPQHF. This chain uses TRBV28 with TRBJ1-5; D gene unclear. The CDR3 sequence is 15 residues long. Trimming stripped 3 bases from V and 7 bases from J, with 16 bases between. CDR1 is MDHEN and CDR2 is SYDVKM in the germline V gene.

This clonotype has only a few counts. The V and J genes are TRBV27 and TRBJ2-1; 12 bases fit TRBD2. The germline CDR1 and CDR2 sequences are MNHEY and SMNVEV (reference sequence). CDR3 size: 15 residues. V dropped 6 bases and J dropped 8; count of bases not matched to a gene: 8. In DNA form, the CDR3 reads TGTGCCAGCAGCTCTAGCGGGGGGGCCGGCTATGAGCAGTTCTTC. Its translation is CASSSSGGAGYEQFF.

The genes are TRBV18 and TRBJ1-6, with 8 bases lining up with TRBD1. The germline gives CDR1 KGHSH, CDR2 LQKENI. The CDR3 runs 14 residues. The ends lost 5 bases at V and 10 bases at J; junction bases unmatched: 7. CDR3 region: CASSAGQGNSPLHF. The CDR3 DNA reads TGTGCCAGCTCAGCAGGACAGGGTAACTCACCCCTCCACTTT.

This clonotype has a count of ten or more. V usage is TRBV7-9 and J usage is TRBJ1-4; D gene uncertain. The CDR3 totals 14 residues. V dropped 3 bases and J dropped 7 bases, with 12 bases sitting between them. Germline V gene lookup returns CDR1 SEHNR and CDR2 FQNEAQ (reference sequence). CDR3 sequence reads: CASSFMEGSEKLFF. For the CDR3, the DNA is TGTGCCAGCAGCTTTATGGAGGGCAGTGAAAAACTGTTTTTT.

The table lists this clonotype with many counts. The chain combines TRBV20-1 with TRBJ2-1; D is perhaps TRBD1 (5 bases). From germline, CDR1 is DFQATT and CDR2 SNEGSKA (reference sequence). The length of the CDR3 is 16 residues. Trimming took off 1 base at V and 0 bases at J, with 13 bases between the two ends. The CDR3 spells CSARGIQVSSYNEQFF. As DNA, the CDR3 is TGCAGTGCTAGAGGTATACAGGTGAGCTCCTACAATGAGCAGTTCTTC.

This clonotype showed up many times. The chain combines TRBV19 with TRBJ1-5, with a tentative D call TRBD1 (5 bases). The CDR3 totals 14 residues. CDR1 and CDR2 (germline): LNHDA, SQIVND (reference sequence). V dropped 5 bases and J dropped 3 bases, with 11 bases sitting between them. The CDR3 loop reads CASSVNRYNQPQHF. CDR3 bases: TGTGCCAGTAGTGTCAACAGGTACAATCAGCCCCAGCATTTT. The entire variable domain, with the rest obtained from reference TRBV19 and TRBJ1-5, is as follows: DGGITQSPKYLFRKEGQNVTLSCEQNLNHDAMYWYRQDPGQGLRLIYYSQIVNDFQKGDIAEGYSVSREKKESFPLTVTSAQKNPTAFYLCASSVNRYNQPQHFGDGTRLSIL.

In its sample, this clonotype was seen a few times. The chain employs TRBV5-4 and TRBJ2-7; 10 bases are a match to TRBD1. Looked up from germline, CDR1 is SGHNT and CDR2 is YYREEE (reference sequence). This CDR3 contains 14 residues. V dropped 9 bases and J dropped 1; count of bases not matched to a gene: 7. CDR3 in DNA: TGTGCCACCCAGACAGGGGGCGGATCCTACGAGCAGTACTTC. It is translated as CATQTGGGSYEQYF.

This clonotype was detected only a few times. This chain joins TRBV7-6 and TRBJ2-1; 9 bases fit TRBD1. V lost 4 bases and J lost 5; bases outside the gene matches: 9. Germline V CDR1 and CDR2: SGHVS, FNYEAQ. CDR3 length equals 16 residues. This CDR3 reads CASSSSGTGRNNEQFF. CDR3 in DNA: TGTGCCAGCAGCTCGTCCGGGACAGGGCGGAACAATGAGCAGTTCTTC. The full variable domain, rest sourced from reference TRBV7-6 and TRBJ2-1, is GAGVSQSPRYKVTKRGQDVALRCDPISGHVSLYWYRQALGQGPEFLTYFNYEAQQDKSGLPNDRFSAERPEGSISTLTIQRTEQRDSAMYRCASSSSGTGRNNEQFFGPGTRLTVL.

This clonotype was counted ten times or more. Here the CDR3 reads CATSDLNEQFF. In nucleotides, the CDR3 is TGTGCCACCAGTGACCTTAATGAGCAGTTCTTC. The chain couples TRBV24-1 to TRBJ2-1, with D hard to call. Per germline, CDR1 KGHDR and CDR2 SFDVKD. The CDR3 runs to 11 residues. Trimming stripped 4 bases from V and 7 bases from J, with 4 bases between.

This clonotype has more than one count but fewer than ten. The J gene is TRBJ2-3, the V gene TRBV7-9; TRBD2 agrees at 7 bases. The length of the CDR3 is 14 residues. The germline V gene encodes CDR1 SEHNR and CDR2 FQNEAQ (reference sequence). V was clipped by 7 bases and J by 0 bases; unmatched bases: 4. DNA for the CDR3: TGTGCCAGCAACCCTAGCGGTAGCACAGATACGCAGTATTTT. Encoded protein: CASNPSGSTDTQYF. The full variable domain, its missing parts supplied by reference TRBV7-9 and TRBJ2-3, is DTGVSQNPRHKITKRGQNVTFRCDPISEHNRLYWYRQTLGQGPEFLTYFQNEAQLEKSRLLSDRFSAERPKGSFSTLEIQRTEQGDSAMYLCASNPSGSTDTQYFGPGTRLTVL.

This clonotype was counted ten times or more. The rearrangement uses TRBV20-1 and TRBJ2-2, with 9 nucleotides matching TRBD2. Losses at the gene ends were 3 bases for V and 6 bases for J; bases not matched to a gene: 8. Germline CDR1 DFQATT, CDR2 SNEGSKA (reference sequence). The CDR3 has 15 residues. CDR3 nucleotides: TGCAGTGCTAGGATAGCGGGAGATTTCGCCGGGGAGCTGTTTTTT. Translation gives CSARIAGDFAGELFF.

This clonotype was recorded many times. V usage is TRBV20-1 and J usage is TRBJ1-1, with D unclear. Looked up from germline, CDR1 is DFQATT and CDR2 is SNEGSKA (reference sequence). V lost 3 bases and J 0 bases, leaving 17 bases between the germline ends. The CDR3 is 16 residues long. Here the CDR3 DNA reads TGCAGTGCTAGCCCCACGGCGGGTTGGGTGAACACTGAAGCTTTCTTT. Translating gives CSASPTAGWVNTEAFF.